This T cell receptor beta chain derives from a study of T-cell memory formation after mild COVID-19 (dated by TCRdb to about 2021). Notes on the research overall: TCR sequence clusters from the two donors were largely donor specific. Two young, previously healthy adult volunteers, one female and one male, were included in the cohort. Longitudinal TCRalpha and TCRbeta repertoire sequencing tracked T-cell clones expanding and contracting after mild COVID-19 in a couple of donors. General study outcomes and caveats: The detection of some responding clones in pre-infection memory suggests that pre-existing cross-reactive memory T cells joined the SARS-CoV-2 response. Only two mild cases were covered by the study, and larger cohorts that include severe cases with pre-infection samples were considered necessary. Contracting CD4+ clones were found mainly in CM and EM memory subsets, while CD8+ clones were enriched in EMRA. Balanced CD4/CD8 phenotypes were observed for clones contracting from day 15 to 85, whereas a bias towards CD4+ was observed for a second wave of clones expanding from day 15 to 37. SARS-CoV-2 specificity was not confirmed for the second-wave clones peaking on day 37.

Counted from cysteine to phenylalanine, this CDR3 has 13 amino acids. Kept here is only the CDR3 DNA, which spans 39 bases and is read in frame from base 1. CDR1 and CDR2, looked up from the germline V gene, are KGHDR and SFDVKD. Relative to germline, V is 3 bases shorter and J is 5 bases shorter, with 9 bases between their ends. These reads were obtained on an Illumina NovaSeq 6000. cDNA libraries for TCRalpha and TCRbeta were prepared by 5'RACE using constant-segment primers, with sample barcodes and unique molecular identifiers added. Trizol reagent was used to extract RNA from every sample. The libraries were amplified in two PCR steps, and the second step added a second sample barcode and Illumina TruSeq adapters. Sequencing of the libraries was done on an Illumina NovaSeq, producing 2 x 150 bp paired-end reads. In the paper's pipeline: Demultiplexing of reads and collapsing into UMI-guided consensus sequences were performed with migec v1.2.7. With mixcr v2.1.11, UMI consensuses were aligned to TRA and TRB V and J templates and assembled into clonotypes. A clonotype was counted as expanded or contracted only if both edgeR and NoisET called the change significant, with noise models trained on biological replicates. edgeR calls used a false discovery rate-adjusted p below 0.01 and a log2 fold-change threshold of 1. As an exploratory analysis of dynamics, max-normalized trajectories of the 1000 most abundant clonotypes were examined with PCA combined with hierarchical clustering. The CD4 or CD8 phenotype of responding clones was assigned using the separately sequenced CD4+ and CD8+ repertoires. The raw public reads went through TCRdb reprocessing: fastp at Q25, MiXCR clone calling, in-frame beta chains kept. Here each entry gathers all rows of one CDR3 protein and keeps the most common genes and DNA. TCRdb, not the authors, supplied the V and J calls. The table for this sample lists 130,000 to 150,000 distinct CDR3 sequences; roughly 6.2% of them were counted only once. The top ten hold more than 2% of the sample.

Ficoll-Paque density gradient centrifugation was the method used to isolate PBMCs. Points on this clonotype: Its recognized antigen is unknown. Per-nucleotide qualities are absent, and no much larger clonotype sits a single base away.

What was sequenced was PBMCs or a T cell subset sorted from them (not recorded which). This TCR derives from an adult woman who had mild COVID-19 (a few samples of this study predate the infection). The sample titles of this study are shuffled in the database, so cell type and time point are left out; the donor was told from shared clones. The sequence links TRBV24-1 to TRBJ2-5, with the D assignment possibly TRBD1 or TRBD2, given 5 matching bases for each. The DNA sequence is as follows: TGTGCCACCAGTGATGGGACGGAGGAGACCCAGTACTTC. Its translation reads: CATSDGTEETQYF.